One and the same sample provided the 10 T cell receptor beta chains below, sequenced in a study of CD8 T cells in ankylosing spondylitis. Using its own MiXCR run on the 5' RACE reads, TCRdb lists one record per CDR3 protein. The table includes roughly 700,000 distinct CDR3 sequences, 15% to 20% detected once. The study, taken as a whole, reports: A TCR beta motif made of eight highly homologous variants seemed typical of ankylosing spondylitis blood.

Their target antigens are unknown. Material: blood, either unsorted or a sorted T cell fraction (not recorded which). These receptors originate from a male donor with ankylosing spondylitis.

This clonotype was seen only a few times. CDR3 DNA sequence: TGTGCCAGCAGTTCTGGACACTCCGAGCAGTACTTC. Translating gives CASSSGHSEQYF. This chain uses TRBV27 with TRBJ2-7; D perhaps matches TRBD1 (5 bases). Between the trimmed V and J ends, which lost 4 bases and 6 bases, there was a span of 10 bases. Germline values: CDR1 MNHEY, CDR2 SMNVEV (reference sequence). This CDR3 has 12 amino acids.

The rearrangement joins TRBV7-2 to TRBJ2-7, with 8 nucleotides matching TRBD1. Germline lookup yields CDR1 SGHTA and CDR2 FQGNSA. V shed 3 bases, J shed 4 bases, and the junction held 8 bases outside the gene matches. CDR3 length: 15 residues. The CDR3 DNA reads TGTGCCAGCAGCTTGATCGGACAGGGAATTTACGAGCAGTACTTC. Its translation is CASSLIGQGIYEQYF.

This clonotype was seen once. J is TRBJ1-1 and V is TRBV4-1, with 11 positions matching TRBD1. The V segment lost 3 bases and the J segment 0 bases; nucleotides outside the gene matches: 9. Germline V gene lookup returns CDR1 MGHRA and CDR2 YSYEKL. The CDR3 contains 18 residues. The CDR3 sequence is CASSQGPGQGVVNTEAFF. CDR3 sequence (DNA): TGCGCCAGCAGCCAGGGTCCGGGACAGGGGGTCGTGAACACTGAAGCTTTCTTT.

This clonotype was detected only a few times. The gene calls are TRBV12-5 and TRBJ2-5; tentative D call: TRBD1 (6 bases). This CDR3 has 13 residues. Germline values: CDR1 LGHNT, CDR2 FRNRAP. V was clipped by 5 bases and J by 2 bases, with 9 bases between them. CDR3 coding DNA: TGTGCTAGTGGTAGGGGGTTTCAAGAGACCCAGTACTTC. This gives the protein CASGRGFQETQYF.

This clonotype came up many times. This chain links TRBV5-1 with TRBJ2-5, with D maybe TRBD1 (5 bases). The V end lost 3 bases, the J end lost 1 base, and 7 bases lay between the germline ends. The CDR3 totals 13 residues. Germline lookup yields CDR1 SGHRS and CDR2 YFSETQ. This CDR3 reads CASSSRGQETQYF. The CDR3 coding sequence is TGCGCCAGCAGCTCAAGGGGCCAAGAGACCCAGTACTTC.

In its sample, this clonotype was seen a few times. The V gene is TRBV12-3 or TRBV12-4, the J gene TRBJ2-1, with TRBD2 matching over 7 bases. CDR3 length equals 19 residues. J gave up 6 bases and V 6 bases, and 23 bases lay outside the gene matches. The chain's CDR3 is CASSHKWDFRGGGPNEQFF. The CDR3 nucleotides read TGTGCCAGCAGCCACAAATGGGACTTTAGGGGCGGGGGACCCAATGAGCAGTTCTTC.

The CDR3 DNA reads as TGTGCCAGCAGCCAAACTGCCGGACAGGGGGCTAATTCACCCCTCCACTTT. Translated: CASSQTAGQGANSPLHF. The J gene is TRBJ1-6, the V gene TRBV3-1, with 11 nucleotides matching TRBD1. Germline V gene lookup returns CDR1 LGHDT and CDR2 YNNKEL (reference sequence). J gave up 6 bases and V 2 bases, and 6 bases lay outside the gene matches. This CDR3 has 17 amino acids.

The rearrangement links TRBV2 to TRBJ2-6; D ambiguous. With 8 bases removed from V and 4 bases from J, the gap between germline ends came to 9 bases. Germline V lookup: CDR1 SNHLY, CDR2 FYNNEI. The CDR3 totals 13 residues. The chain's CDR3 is CASGDGGANVLTF. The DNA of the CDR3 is TGTGCCAGCGGCGATGGGGGGGCCAACGTCCTGACTTTC.

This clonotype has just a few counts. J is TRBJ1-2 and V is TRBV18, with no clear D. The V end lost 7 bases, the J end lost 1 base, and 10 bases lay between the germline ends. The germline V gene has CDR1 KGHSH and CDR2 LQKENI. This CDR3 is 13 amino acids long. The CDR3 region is CASLSGLNYGYTF. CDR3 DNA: TGTGCCAGCTTAAGCGGACTTAACTATGGCTACACCTTC.

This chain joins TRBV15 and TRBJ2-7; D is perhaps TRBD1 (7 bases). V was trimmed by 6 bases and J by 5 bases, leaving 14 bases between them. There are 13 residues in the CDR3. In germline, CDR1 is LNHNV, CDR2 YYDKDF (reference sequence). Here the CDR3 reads CATRHRGGNEQYF. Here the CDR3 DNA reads TGTGCCACCAGACACAGGGGCGGGAACGAGCAGTACTTC.